This paragraph reports one T cell receptor beta chain. Its matching antigen is unknown. With 6 bases removed from V and 4 bases from J, the gap between germline ends came to 15 bases. The CDR3 has 14 residues. CDR1 LGHNT and CDR2 FRNRAP come from the germline V gene. The data derive from a study of T cell responses to AZD1222 COVID-19 vaccine. General observations from the study: Unmutated variant regions are reportedly targeted by nearly half of spike-specific TCRs. The sample set comprised mostly white British donors with more females, and clonal diversity was possibly underestimated. CD4 TCRs linked to vaccination spanned spike, dominating at 160-218 and 743-854.

Measured with immunoSEQ multiplex PCR; TCRdb has only the in-frame clones, and not every one. Found here are roughly 80,000 clones, approximately 85% of them singletons; the top ten hold about 5%. The J gene is TRBJ2-5, the V gene TRBV12-5; D gene uncertain. The sample consisted of peripheral blood, taken on day 0 of MenACWY control vaccination. The TCR originated in an adult in good health. In DNA, the CDR3 is TGTGCTAGTGGCCCCCCAAGTCTGGCAGAGACCCAGTACTTC. Amino acids: CASGPPSLAETQYF.